This T cell receptor (beta chain) was recorded in a study of beta chain features in type 1 diabetes. The V end was cut by 5 bases, the J end by 5 bases, with 15 bases between. CDR3 length: 13 amino acids. Germline CDR1 reads SQVTM; CDR2 reads ANQGSEA. Of the isolated RNA, all was reverse transcribed, and so the sequenced material was expressed TCRB transcripts. Assay: immunoSEQ multiplex PCR; the TCRdb copy retains only in-frame clones and omits some. The sample has 300,000 to 400,000 clones, 9.5% to 11% seen once; the top ten hold roughly 0.014%. The chain uses TRBV29-1 and TRBJ2-5; D is perhaps TRBD2 (7 bases). Sequencing was done on a sample of naive CD4+ T cells from blood. The receptor comes from a woman in her twenties or thirties in good health. The CDR3 nucleotides read TGCAGCGTTTCCTCGGGGGGCGCGGAGACCCAGTACTTC. Encoded protein: CSVSSGGAETQYF. Full variable domain (missing parts from reference TRBV29-1 and TRBJ2-5): SAVISQKPSRDICQRGTSLTIQCQVDSQVTMMFWYRQQPGQSLTLIATANQGSEATYESGFVIDKFPISRPNLTFSTLTVSNMSPEDSSIYLCSVSSGGAETQYFGPGTRLLVL.